This TCR beta chain is drawn from a study of T cell responses to AZD1222 COVID-19 vaccine (dated by TCRdb to the early 2020s). Regarding the research as a whole: AZD1222 recipients with second doses at about 4 weeks or about 12 weeks were pooled, because spike-specific TCR depth and breadth did not differ between schedules. A total of 233 trial participants underwent TCR sequencing, of whom some 210 received two doses of AZD1222 and some 25 received two doses of the MenACWY control vaccine. Trial participants were enrolled into age subgroups of 18-55, 56-69 and 70-plus years, which contained around 140, 26 and 57 TCR-sequenced participants, respectively.

V and J lose 0 bases and 4 bases, and a span of 20 bases separates them. The CDR3 contains 18 residues, cysteine and phenylalanine counted. The entry retains the CDR3 DNA only, 54 bases that are in frame from base 1. CDR1 and CDR2 are read off the germline V gene as SGHRS and YFSETQ. Details on this clone: Which antigen it targets is not known. Base qualities are not at hand, and no much larger clone is one base apart.

Sample time point, as interpreted from the label and publication: baseline before first vaccination. The vaccinee samples were drawn from two UK trials, COV001 and COV002, one of which was a single-blind randomized controlled phase 2/3 trial testing AZD1222 (ChAdOx1 nCoV-19) in healthy adults. For TCRbeta chain sequencing, PBMC samples were collected from trial participants at day 0 and at day 28 after the second dose. The CDR3 regions of human TCRbeta chains were subjected to immunosequencing. As for how the authors treated the data: Repertoire TCRs were matched against a reference library of SARS-CoV-2-specific TCRs generated with the MIRA antigen-specificity platform. Breadth was defined as the fraction of unique TCRs that were SARS-CoV-2-associated. Depth was defined as the fraction of total T cells that were SARS-CoV-2-associated. Using the MIRA data, each spike-specific TCR was assigned both to the spike region to which the TCR was reactive and to a CD4 or CD8 class. Log10-transformed breadth and depth values were compared by one-way ANOVA with Sidak's multiple comparisons tests. Not all clones reach the TCRdb copy of this immuneACCESS table, which keeps in-frame sequences only. Checked studies attribute under half of the gap to unresolved V genes and leave the rest unexplained. V, J and clone size were drawn from that table, and D and trimming were deduced from the DNA. The sample contains over 100,000 clones, 91% of them found a single time. Less than 8.5% of the sample rests with the top ten.

On the study overall, not on this receptor specifically: Because no day 14 peak-response samples were available, the repertoires could be characterized only after the peak T cell response. The whole spike protein was spanned by vaccine-associated CD4 TCRs, and dominant responses were seen in regions 160-218 and 743-854. Participants were mostly white British and included more females than males, and it was suggested by the authors that clonal diversity may have been underestimated. Spike-specific TCR breadth and depth rose significantly after two AZD1222 doses compared with day 0 and with MenACWY recipients. Conclusions about previously exposed vaccinees were limited because only a handful of AZD1222 recipients were SARS-CoV-2 seropositive at baseline. In the small 56-69-year group, the increase in depth fell short of significance, most likely because of low power. Epitopes outside the regions mutated in the B.1.351 and B.1.1.7 variants were reportedly recognized by nearly half of the unique spike-specific TCRs.

The receptor was isolated from an adult in good health. The rearrangement combines TRBV5-1 with TRBJ2-1; matching of 5 bases hints at TRBD2 as the D gene. Material: peripheral blood, obtained on day 0 of AZD1222 vaccination. This receptor has the CDR3 CASSLAPGLERLYNEQFF. The base sequence is TGCGCCAGCAGCTTGGCCCCAGGACTTGAGAGATTGTACAATGAGCAGTTCTTC.